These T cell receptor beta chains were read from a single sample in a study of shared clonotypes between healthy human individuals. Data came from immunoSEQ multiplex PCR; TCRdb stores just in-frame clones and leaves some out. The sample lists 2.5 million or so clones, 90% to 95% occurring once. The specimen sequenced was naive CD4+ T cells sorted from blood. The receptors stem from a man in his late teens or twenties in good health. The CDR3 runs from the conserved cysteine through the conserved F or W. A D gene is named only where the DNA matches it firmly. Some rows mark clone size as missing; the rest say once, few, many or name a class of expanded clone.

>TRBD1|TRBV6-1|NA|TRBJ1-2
TGTGCCGGCCGAACAGGGGGCTCTAACTATGGCTACACCTTC
CAGRTGGSNYGYTF
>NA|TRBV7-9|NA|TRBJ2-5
TGTGCCAGCAGCTCCGTCCCGTTTGAGACCCAGTACTTC
CASSSVPFETQYF
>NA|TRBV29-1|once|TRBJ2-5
TGCAGCGCACAGGGAGAGACCCAGTACTTC
CSAQGETQYF
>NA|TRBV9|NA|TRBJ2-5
TGTGCCAGCTCAAGGGGGCAAGAGACCCAGTACTTC
CASSRGQETQYF
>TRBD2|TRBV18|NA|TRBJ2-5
TGTGCCAGCTCACCACCGGGCGGGGGGGCCGGAGAGACCCAGTACTTC
CASSPPGGGAGETQYF
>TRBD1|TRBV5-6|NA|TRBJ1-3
TGTGCCAGCAGCCACGACAGGGGTGCTGGAAACACCATATATTTT
CASSHDRGAGNTIYF
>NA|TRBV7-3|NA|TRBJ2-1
TGTGCCAGCAGCTTGGGCACAGGGTCCTATGAGCAGTTCTTC
CASSLGTGSYEQFF
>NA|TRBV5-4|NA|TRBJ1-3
TGTGCCAGCACCCCGGGACTCCAGAACTCTGGAAACACCATATATTTT
CASTPGLQNSGNTIYF
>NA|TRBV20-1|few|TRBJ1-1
TGCAGTGCTAGCGGGACTGAAGCTTTCTTT
CSASGTEAFF
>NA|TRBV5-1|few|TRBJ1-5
TGCGCCAGCAGGAGCGATAGCAATCAGCCCCAGCATTTT
CASRSDSNQPQHF
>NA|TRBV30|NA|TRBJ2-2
TGTGCCTGGAGACCGACGAGCACCGGGGAGCTGTTTTTT
CAWRPTSTGELFF
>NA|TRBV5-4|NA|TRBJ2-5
TGTGCCAGCAGTAGCCGCCGGGACACTAATCAGGAGACCCAGTACTTC
CASSSRRDTNQETQYF
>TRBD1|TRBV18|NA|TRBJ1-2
TGTGCCAGCTCACCGACCGGGACAGGGGAACGAGGACTCTATGGCTACACCTTC
CASSPTGTGERGLYGYTF
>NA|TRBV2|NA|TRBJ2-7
TGTGCCAGCAGCTACAGGGCGGGGGCCTACGAGCAGTACTTC
CASSYRAGAYEQYF
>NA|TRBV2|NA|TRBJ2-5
TGTGCCAGCAGTGAAGGGGCGGGGGCGATCCAAGAGACCCAGTACTTC
CASSEGAGAIQETQYF
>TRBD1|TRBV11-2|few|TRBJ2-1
TGTGCCAGCAGACCGGGACAGAGCTCCTACAATGAGCAGTTCTTC
CASRPGQSSYNEQFF
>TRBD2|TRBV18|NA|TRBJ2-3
TGTGCCAGCTCGAAGAAGGCTAGCGGGACGAGCACAGATACGCAGTATTTT
CASSKKASGTSTDTQYF
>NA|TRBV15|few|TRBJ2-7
TGTGCCACCAGCCCAAGGATTACCTACGAGCAGTACTTC
CATSPRITYEQYF
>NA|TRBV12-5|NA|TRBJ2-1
TGTGCTAGTGGTTTGGTACGCGACAGTGCAAAATCTGAGCAGTTCTTC
CASGLVRDSAKSEQFF
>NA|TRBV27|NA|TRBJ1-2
TGTGCCAGCAGTCCCCGTTTACAGAACTATGGCTACACCTTC
CASSPRLQNYGYTF
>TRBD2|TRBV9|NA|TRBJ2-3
TGTGCCAGCAGCGTGACTAGCGGGGGGTCAGATACGCAGTATTTT
CASSVTSGGSDTQYF
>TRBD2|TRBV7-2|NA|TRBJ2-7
TGTGCCAGCAGCCGTCGGACTAGCGGGAGTCGAGAGCAGTACTTC
CASSRRTSGSREQYF
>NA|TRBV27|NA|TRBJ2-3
TGTGCCAGCAGTCCCCGGGGCAGGGCGACAGATACGCAGTATTTT
CASSPRGRATDTQYF
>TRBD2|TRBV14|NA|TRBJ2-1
TGTGCCAGCAGCTCACAGGCGGGGGACTACTACAATGAGCAGTTCTTC
CASSSQAGDYYNEQFF
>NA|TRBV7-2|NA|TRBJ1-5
TGTGCCAGCAGCTTAGATGGGGTCAATCAGCCCCAGCATTTT
CASSLDGVNQPQHF
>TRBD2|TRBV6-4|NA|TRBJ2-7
TGTGCCAGCAGTGACTTAGATGCTAGCGGGAGAGGAGAGCAGTACTTC
CASSDLDASGRGEQYF
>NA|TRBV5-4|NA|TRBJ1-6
TGTGCCAGCAGCTCAGGGACAAGGGGGAATTCACCCCTCCACTTT
CASSSGTRGNSPLHF
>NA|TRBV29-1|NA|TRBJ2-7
TGCAGCGCATCCGGGGTCAGCGAGCAGTACTTC
CSASGVSEQYF
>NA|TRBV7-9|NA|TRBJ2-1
TGTGCCAGCAGCGCCCGGAGGGAGGACAATGAGCAGTTCTTC
CASSARREDNEQFF
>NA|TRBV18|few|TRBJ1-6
TGTGCCAGCTCTCCCGAGGCCCAGATCGATAATTCACCCCTCCACTTT
CASSPEAQIDNSPLHF
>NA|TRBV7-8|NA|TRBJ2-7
TGTGCCAGCAGCTTTTCCCCACCCTACGAGCAGTACTTC
CASSFSPPYEQYF
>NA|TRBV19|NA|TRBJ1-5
TGTGCCAGTAGTATAGATCTATGGCAGGCCGGCGTATATCAGCCCCAGCATTTT
CASSIDLWQAGVYQPQHF